Each of the 22 T cell receptor beta chains below was sequenced from the same sample in a study of T cell changes during pregnancy in multiple sclerosis. TCRdb's table, derived via immunoSEQ multiplex PCR, lists solely in-frame clones and lacks some. The sample carries tens of thousands of clones, 90% recorded once. The sequencing used CD4+ T cells from peripheral blood mononuclear cells, collected in the first trimester of pregnancy. The receptors stem from a female donor with multiple sclerosis, enrolled in a pregnancy study.

The chain couples TRBV29-1 to TRBJ1-1; 7 bases match TRBD1. J gave up 0 bases and V 7 bases, and 8 bases lay outside the gene matches. Germline CDR1 is SQVTM and CDR2 is ANQGSEA. This CDR3 region has 14 residues. CDR3 loop: CSGKPGQMNTEAFF. CDR3 sequence (DNA): TGCAGCGGGAAACCGGGACAGATGAACACTGAAGCTTTCTTT.

The J gene is TRBJ2-3, the V gene TRBV27; 8 positions match TRBD1. The germline gives CDR1 MNHEY, CDR2 SMNVEV (reference sequence). J lost 2 bases, V lost 2 bases, and 6 bases had no gene match. There are 16 residues in the CDR3. The CDR3: CASSLLRTGSTDTQYF. CDR3 nucleotides: TGTGCCAGCAGTTTACTCCGGACAGGGTCCACAGATACGCAGTATTTT.

The chain has TRBV6-1 and TRBJ1-4; D might be TRBD1 (6 bases). The CDR3 runs 14 residues. CDR1 and CDR2 from the germline V gene are MNHNS and SASEGT. V shed 6 bases and J shed 5 bases, with 13 bases lying between them. The CDR3 sequence: CASRAGTKNEKLFF. The CDR3 DNA reads as TGTGCCAGCAGAGCCGGGACAAAGAATGAAAAACTGTTTTTT.

The rearrangement joins TRBV30 to TRBJ1-2; D is unresolved. Between the trimmed V and J ends, which lost 8 bases and 10 bases, there was a span of 20 bases. This CDR3 contains 12 residues. Germline V gene sequence: CDR1 GTSNPN, CDR2 SVGIG (reference sequence). The chain's CDR3 is CALIEGTVFYTF. CDR3 bases: TGTGCCCTCATCGAGGGAACGGTTTTCTACACCTTC.

The rearrangement links TRBV4-1 to TRBJ2-4; 9 bases are shared with TRBD2. There are 14 residues in the CDR3. V shed 1 base and J 9 bases; nucleotides not matched to a gene: 4. Germline V gives CDR1 MGHRA, CDR2 YSYEKL. The CDR3, as DNA: TGCGCCAGCAGCCAAGCTAGCGGGGAGAGCATTCAGTACTTC. Protein: CASSQASGESIQYF.

The V and J genes are TRBV28 and TRBJ2-1; TRBD2 matches 7 bases. CDR3 length equals 17 residues. V trimming: 2 bases; J trimming: 7 bases; junction bases outside the gene matches: 14. CDR1 is MDHEN, CDR2 SYDVKM, per germline. For the CDR3, the DNA is TGTGCCAGCAGTTTAATCCCTGGGCTAGCGGTTGGTAATGAGCAGTTCTTC. Encoded protein: CASSLIPGLAVGNEQFF.

The chain is built from TRBV7-9 and TRBJ2-3, with 7 bases matching TRBD2. J was trimmed by 0 bases and V by 5 bases; bases with no gene match: 2. The CDR3 is made up of 14 amino acids. Germline V gene lookup returns CDR1 SEHNR and CDR2 FQNEAQ (reference sequence). CDR3 bases: TGTGCCAGCAGCCCGCGGGGGAGCACAGATACGCAGTATTTT. Translated: CASSPRGSTDTQYF.

The chain employs TRBV5-4 and TRBJ2-3; 12 bases align to TRBD2. With 0 bases clipped from V and 4 bases from J, the junction kept 6 bases outside the gene matches. This CDR3 comprises 17 residues. CDR1 is SGHNT and CDR2 is YYREEE in the germline V gene (reference sequence). The CDR3 region has the DNA TGTGCCAGCAGCTTGGACCTAGCGGGGGGGCTCGCAGATACGCAGTATTTT. It is translated as CASSLDLAGGLADTQYF.

Only one count was recorded for this clone. This chain uses TRBV7-3 with TRBJ2-2; 7 nucleotides match TRBD1. CDR3 size: 18 residues. V trimming: 5 bases; J trimming: 1 base; junction bases outside the gene matches: 13. CDR1 and CDR2 (germline): SGHTA, FQGTGA. CDR3 residues: CASSPRGDSSGNTGELFF. Written as DNA, the CDR3 is TGTGCCAGCAGCCCCCGTGGGGACAGCTCAGGGAACACCGGGGAGCTGTTTTTT.

This clone came up a few times. This chain connects TRBV2 to TRBJ2-2; 7 bases match TRBD2. The V segment lost 6 bases and the J segment 6 bases; nucleotides outside the gene matches: 13. CDR1 and CDR2 (germline): SNHLY, FYNNEI. The CDR3 covers 16 residues. The CDR3 coding sequence is TGTGCCAGCAGAGCGGGACGCCGCGGGGTGGCCGGGGAGCTGTTTTTT. Its translation: CASRAGRRGVAGELFF. Looking up the rest from reference TRBV2 and TRBJ2-2 gives the full variable domain: EPEVTQTPSHQVTQMGQEVILRCVPISNHLYFYWYRQILGQKVEFLVSFYNNEISEKSEIFDDQFSVERPDGSNFTLKIRSTKLEDSAMYFCASRAGRRGVAGELFFGEGSRLTVL.

The chain links TRBV6-1 to TRBJ1-1, with TRBD1 identical over 7 bases. Germline V lookup: CDR1 MNHNS, CDR2 SASEGT. Germline trimming cut 5 bases from V and 4 bases from J; bases unmatched to any gene: 7. The CDR3 has 14 residues. The CDR3 DNA reads as TGTGCCAGCAGTACAAGACAGGGATTCACTGAAGCTTTCTTT. This translates into CASSTRQGFTEAFF.

This chain connects TRBV7-2 to TRBJ2-7; TRBD2 agrees at 9 bases. There are 16 residues in the CDR3. J lost 1 base, V lost 2 bases, and 6 bases had no gene match. Germline assignment: CDR1 SGHTA and CDR2 FQGNSA. In nucleotides, the CDR3 is TGTGCCAGCAGCTTAATTCCGACTAGCGGTTCCTACGAGCAGTACTTC. Translation: CASSLIPTSGSYEQYF.

On this clone itself: In the same sample, other DNA sequences code for this CDR3. The V and J genes are TRBV30 and TRBJ2-7; D uncertain. Trimming shortened V by 1 base and J by 2 bases, and 3 bases separated the two germline ends. Germline CDR1 GTSNPN, CDR2 SVGIG (reference sequence). The CDR3 runs to 11 residues. The CDR3 region is CAWSGAYEQYF. The CDR3, as DNA: TGTGCCTGGAGTGGCGCCTACGAGCAGTACTTC. The whole variable domain, remainder taken from reference TRBV30 and TRBJ2-7, is SQTIHQWPATLVQPVGSPLSLECTVEGTSNPNLYWYRQAAGRGLQLLFYSVGIGQISSEVPQNLSASRPQDRQFILSSKKLLLSDSGFYLCAWSGAYEQYFGPGTRLTVT.

The chain has TRBV30 and TRBJ2-1; maybe TRBD1 (6 bases). CDR1 is GTSNPN and CDR2 is SVGIG in the germline V gene (reference sequence). The CDR3 is 14 residues long. Trimming removed 3 bases at V and 4 bases at J, with 13 bases between. CDR3 sequence: CAWSRGSIYNEQFF. CDR3 DNA: TGTGCCTGGAGCAGGGGAAGTATTTACAATGAGCAGTTCTTC. The full variable domain, in which reference TRBV30 and TRBJ2-1 provide the parts outside the CDR3, is SQTIHQWPATLVQPVGSPLSLECTVEGTSNPNLYWYRQAAGRGLQLLFYSVGIGQISSEVPQNLSASRPQDRQFILSSKKLLLSDSGFYLCAWSRGSIYNEQFFGPGTRLTVL.

The rearrangement links TRBV7-5 to TRBJ1-4; no check of the table's D call, TRBD1, against the DNA was made. TRBV7-5 is reported as a pseudogene. The CDR3 has 20 residues. Here the CDR3 DNA reads TGTGCCAGAAGCTTAGAGGGACAGGGAGGGTCCCGGACAACTAATGAAAAACTGTTTTTT. Its translation is CARSLEGQGGSRTTNEKLFF.

V usage is TRBV11-3 and J usage is TRBJ2-1; TRBD2 might be the D (5 bases). V lost 1 base, J lost 5 bases, and 12 bases lay in between. CDR3 length: 15 residues. Germline CDR1 SGHNT, CDR2 YENEEA. CDR3 sequence (DNA): TGTGCCAGCAGCTTAGCCAGCGGAGTCGACAATGAGCAGTTCTTC. Its translation: CASSLASGVDNEQFF.

V usage is TRBV27 and J usage is TRBJ2-3, with 14 bases aligning to TRBD2. The V gene end was trimmed by 6 bases and the J gene end by 5 bases; junction bases not matched to a gene: 7. CDR1 and CDR2 (germline): MNHEY, SMNVEV (reference sequence). The CDR3 covers 16 residues. CDR3 bases: TGTGCCAGCAGGGCGGGACTAGCGGGAGCAGGAGATACGCAGTATTTT. The encoded protein is CASRAGLAGAGDTQYF.

The rearrangement uses TRBV11-2 and TRBJ2-5; no definite D call. The J call may be mistaken, given a closer DNA end match to TRBJ2-7. CDR1 is SGHAT and CDR2 is FQNNGV in the germline V gene. The CDR3 loop spans 14 amino acids. The CDR3 spells CASRYQSLVPEQYF. In DNA, the CDR3 is TGTGCCAGCAGATACCAATCGCTAGTCCCCGAGCAGTACTTC.

This clone was detected a few times. This chain links TRBV7-2 with TRBJ1-5, with 7 bases identical to TRBD1. V shed 4 bases, J shed 7 bases, and the junction held 7 bases outside the gene matches. CDR1 is SGHTA and CDR2 is FQGNSA in the germline V gene. CDR3 length equals 14 residues. CDR3 loop: CASSYVGTDQPQHF. The CDR3 DNA reads TGTGCCAGCAGCTACGTGGGGACAGACCAGCCCCAGCATTTT.

The chain is built from TRBV29-1 and TRBJ1-2; unclear D gene. Trimming shortened V by 6 bases and J by 4 bases, and 15 bases separated the two germline ends. CDR1 is SQVTM and CDR2 is ANQGSEA in the germline V gene. The CDR3 has 13 amino acids. CDR3 bases: TGCAGCGTCCTCCGGACTGTGGGCTATGGCTACACCTTC. It translates to CSVLRTVGYGYTF.

The chain links TRBV30 to TRBJ2-1; possible D gene TRBD1, 6 bases. Germline V CDR1 and CDR2: GTSNPN, SVGIG (reference sequence). CDR3 length: 12 amino acids. V lost 2 bases, J lost 8 bases, and 10 bases lay in between. The CDR3 DNA reads as TGTGCCTGGAGTCTCAGGGGTGATGAGCAGTTCTTC. It yields the protein CAWSLRGDEQFF.

V gene TRBV30 combines with J gene TRBJ1-5; TRBD1 might be the D (5 bases). V was pared by 1 base and J by 11 bases, with 15 bases between. The germline CDR1 and CDR2 sequences are GTSNPN and SVGIG (reference sequence). The CDR3 sequence is 13 residues long. The CDR3 here is CAWSADSPGAQHF. The CDR3 region has the DNA TGTGCCTGGAGTGCAGACAGCCCTGGGGCCCAGCATTTT.